This T cell receptor beta chain comes out of a study of regulatory T cells in long-lasting Graves disease. Study-level background: Antithyroid drug use was under 3 months in newly diagnosed Graves' patients.

J gave up 0 bases and V 7 bases, and 5 bases lay outside the gene matches. The CDR3 has 16 residues. The germline CDR1 and CDR2 sequences are MGHDK and SYGVNS. Time point described: newly diagnosed GD, antithyroid drugs for less than 3 months. PBMC-derived RNA was used for the TCR library. Graves' disease was diagnosed by American Thyroid Association guidelines. This clonotype was detected many times. Libraries of TCR beta came from iRepertoire HTBI primers plus Arm-PCR of CDR3 regions. Each CDR3 protein is one row after TCRdb ran MiXCR on the multiplex PCR reads. This sample has some 220,000 distinct CDR3 sequences, with roughly a fifth found just once. These data also formed part of another study, on T cells in Graves' hyperthyroidism and ophthalmopathy. That work contributes: HTBI primers were used for first-round RT-PCR of the TCR CDR3.

This sample comprised peripheral blood mononuclear cells (PBMCs), obtained at new diagnosis, from a patient treated with antithyroid drugs. The receptor was derived from a woman between 25 and 40 years old with Graves disease. The gene calls are TRBV25-1 and TRBJ2-2; 10 positions match TRBD1. The DNA of the CDR3 is TGTGCCAGCACTGGGACAGGGGACGCGAACACCGGGGAGCTGTTTTTT. Its protein product is CASTGTGDANTGELFF.